This T cell receptor beta chain is from a study of blood T cell dynamics during melanoma immunotherapy (dated by TCRdb to 2019 to 2021). For context, the study as a whole: The patients had metastatic melanoma and were given first-line pembrolizumab or nivolumab plus ipilimumab as standard of care in the United Kingdom. Consecutive patients formed a training cohort, and a further independent group of patients from the same centre was pooled into an external validation set. To find early correlates of response, the study profiled the peripheral T cell receptor repertoires of patients with metastatic melanoma both before and after one cycle of checkpoint inhibitor therapy. Broad study findings and their caveats: The study was unable to establish whether the T cell clones driving the repertoire changes were melanoma-specific or instead reflected general immune activation. The relatively small sample size was acknowledged as potentially limiting generalization of the results. Among sorted CD8+ subsets, TIE cells showed the highest similarity to cfDNA CDR3 sequences and the highest clonality, suggesting active turnover with convergence on dominant clones.

The time point tag for this specimen amounts to: week 3, after first cycle of checkpoint inhibitor. Blood samples were taken at two points: before treatment (T0) and at week 3 (W3), which came after the first cycle of checkpoint blockade. Except for two patients with rapid clinical progression, response was assessed 12 weeks after the first infusion by RECIST 1.1; disease control meant complete response, partial response or stable disease. Any patient who had received prior systemic cancer treatment, was on concomitant immunosuppressant therapy or had synchronous other active malignancies was excluded. Sorted CD8+ memory and naive T cell subsets were sequenced at T0 and W3 from six patients, of whom three were progressing and three had disease control. PBMC were isolated from blood with Lymphoprep and SepMate tubes, followed by red cell lysis. QIAamp DNA Blood Mini kits were used to extract DNA from PBMC and from sorted T cell subsets. CD8+ T cell subsets were sorted live on a FACSAria III cytometer and then frozen prior to DNA extraction. Fresh PBMC intended for flow cytometry were kept at 4 degrees C in PBS containing around 1.8% fetal bovine serum and were analyzed within 25 hours.

In the germline V gene, CDR1 corresponds to MDHEN and CDR2 to SYDVKM. V loses 2 bases, J loses 5 bases, and the germline ends lie 9 bases apart. Taken from cysteine to phenylalanine, the CDR3 has 14 residues. The DNA shown is the 42-base CDR3, in frame from base 1. All DNA extracted from each sorted CD8+ T cell subset was loaded into the assay. Following the manufacturer instructions, the immunoSEQ TCRb Assay kit was used to amplify TCR beta CDR3 sequences from genomic DNA. The KAPA Library Quantification Kit for Illumina platforms was used to quantify the pooled libraries by qPCR. Sequencing of the pooled libraries was done on an Illumina NextSeq 500, with clustering at roughly 0.6-1.1 pM. Turning to the authors' computational methods: The TCR data were analyzed using immunoSEQ ANALYZER and the R LymphoSeq package. A rearrangement efficiency score was calculated as productive divided by the sum of productive and non-productive CDR3 sequences. Clonality was assessed using the Gini coefficient and diversity using the Renyi index at alpha=1, with pairwise comparisons between timepoints within each patient. Clonal relatedness used an edit distance of 3, and repertoire similarity used the Bhattacharyya coefficient, both computed in LymphoSeq. To classify response, a linear discriminant analysis based on week-3 changes in clonality and diversity was built with the R MASS and caret packages. Entries here come from immuneACCESS through TCRdb and include only in-frame sequences with V and J called. Some clones fail to appear in such tables; in the studies checked, an unresolved V gene covers under half of the shortfall, and the cause of the remainder is unknown. Clone size and V and J calls were adopted from that table, with D and trimming inferred from the DNA. A total of some 690 clones appear in this sample, about 63% of them only once. The top ten clones comprise under 40% of the sample.

Remarks on this clone: Its cognate antigen has yet to be identified. No qualities accompany the bases; no much larger clone lies one base away.

The sequence derives from a human donor with melanoma. This chain joins TRBV28 to TRBJ2-2; the D segment cannot be called with confidence. The input for sequencing was central memory CD8+ T cells from blood, taken from a patient treated with checkpoint blockade. The bases read TGTGCCAGCAGTTTACTCATGGAGACCGGGGAGCTGTTTTTT. Its protein product is CASSLLMETGELFF.